A selection of T cell receptor beta chains follows, all from one sample in a study of blood T cell repertoires in COVID-19. The assay was immunoSEQ multiplex PCR, and TCRdb's table has in-frame clones only and misses some. The top ten hold around 3.7% of the sample, which has around 81,000 clones, around four fifths seen once. Sequencing input: peripheral blood. The source is a man aged 45-60 years with acute or convalescent COVID-19. Each CDR3 is given with its conserved first and last residue. D genes are given only for firm matches. The size entry is marked missing in some rows and otherwise reads once, few, many or a size class.

TRBJ2-6 few TRBV18 TRBD1 20 CASSLLTPGQGLSGANVLTF TGTGCCAGCTCACTTTTAACCCCGGGACAGGGCTTATCTGGGGCCAACGTCCTGACTTTC
TRBJ1-6 few TRBV4-1 TRBD1 16 CASSQDLGQGNSPLHF TGCGCCAGCAGCCAAGATCTAGGACAGGGGAATTCACCCCTCCACTTT
TRBJ1-5 . TRBV28 TRBD1 15 CASNPGTVGNQPQHF TGTGCCAGCAACCCAGGGACAGTAGGCAATCAGCCCCAGCATTTT
TRBJ2-1 . TRBV10-3 TRBD2 15 CAISAGTSGRNEQFF TGTGCCATCAGTGCCGGGACTAGCGGGAGGAATGAGCAGTTCTTC
TRBJ2-3 . TRBV19 . 15 CASSIMGGTTDTQYF TGTGCCAGTAGTATAATGGGCGGGACCACAGATACGCAGTATTTT
TRBJ2-2 . TRBV2 . 14 CASTNGGNTGELFF TGTGCCAGCACGAACGGGGGGAACACCGGGGAGCTGTTTTTT
TRBJ2-7 few TRBV19 . 15 CASSSGHLSLTEQYF TGTGCCAGTAGTTCGGGACACCTGAGTTTAACCGAGCAGTACTTC
TRBJ2-7 . TRBV19 . 13 CASSIGPGDEQYF TGTGCCAGTAGTATCGGTCCAGGGGACGAGCAGTACTTC
TRBJ2-3 . TRBV10-3 . 13 CAISEGSTDTQYF TGTGCCATCAGTGAGGGCAGCACAGATACGCAGTATTTT
TRBJ1-1 . TRBV6-6 TRBD1 15 CASSPTGATHTEAFF TGTGCCAGCAGTCCTACAGGGGCGACGCACACTGAAGCTTTCTTT
TRBJ2-5 . TRBV30 TRBD2 15 CAWSVRAGGQETQYF TGTGCCTGGAGTGTACGAGCGGGGGGCCAAGAGACCCAGTACTTC
TRBJ2-1 . TRBV4-1 . 18 CASSQEGGGVSSYNEQFF TGCGCCAGCAGCCAAGAAGGAGGGGGGGTTAGCTCCTACAATGAGCAGTTCTTC
TRBJ2-7 . TRBV10-3 TRBD2 16 CAISDQSSSGREEQYF TGTGCCATCAGTGACCAGTCGTCTAGCGGGAGGGAAGAGCAGTACTTC
TRBJ2-1 . TRBV2 . 11 CASIAGYEQFF TGTGCCAGCATTGCGGGGTATGAGCAGTTCTTC
TRBJ1-2 . TRBV20-1 TRBD1 14 CSASGDRADYGYTF TGCAGTGCTAGTGGGGACAGGGCCGACTATGGCTACACCTTC
TRBJ1-2 . TRBV19 . 16 CASSPRTGEWNYGYTF TGTGCCAGTAGTCCACGGACGGGAGAGTGGAACTATGGCTACACCTTC
TRBJ2-5 . TRBV5-8 TRBD2 15 CASSSGLAGEETQYF TGTGCCAGCAGCTCGGGACTAGCGGGAGAAGAGACCCAGTACTTC
TRBJ1-6 . TRBV6-5 . 13 CASSLSPNSPLHF TGTGCCAGCAGCCTATCCCCAAATTCACCCCTCCACTTT
TRBJ1-4 . TRBV6-1 TRBD1 19 CASSENGSPGQVQNEKLFF TGTGCCAGCAGTGAAAATGGGTCTCCGGGACAGGTCCAAAATGAAAAACTGTTTTTT
TRBJ1-2 . TRBV28 . 14 CASSLIGQSYGYTF TGTGCCAGCAGTTTAATAGGACAGTCCTATGGCTACACCTTC
TRBJ2-6 few TRBV7-2 . 15 CACSPQGGGANVLTF TGTGCCTGCTCCCCACAGGGCGGTGGGGCCAACGTCCTGACTTTC
TRBJ1-6 . TRBV11-2 TRBD1 14 CASSLEGQVAPLHF TGTGCCAGCAGCTTAGAGGGACAGGTAGCACCCCTCCACTTT
TRBJ2-5 . TRBV5-1 TRBD1 14 CASRLGQGKETQYF TGCGCCAGCAGGTTGGGACAGGGTAAGGAGACCCAGTACTTC
TRBJ1-1 . TRBV18 . 15 CASSPPYSWNTEAFF TGTGCCAGCTCACCACCGTACAGTTGGAACACTGAAGCTTTCTTT
TRBJ2-2 . TRBV10-3 . 12 CAISGNTGELFF TGTGCCATCAGCGGGAACACCGGGGAGCTGTTTTTT
TRBJ2-5 . TRBV12-5 . 15 CASGLGRLAQETQYF TGTGCTAGTGGTTTGGGTCGCCTAGCGCAAGAGACCCAGTACTTC
TRBJ1-3 . TRBV28 . 15 CASSLYRSSGNTIYF TGTGCCAGCAGTTTATACCGGAGCTCTGGAAACACCATATATTTT
TRBJ2-7 once TRBV28 TRBD1 13 CASSFGQDYEQYF TGTGCCAGCAGTTTCGGACAGGACTACGAGCAGTACTTC
TRBJ2-1 . TRBV19 TRBD2 15 CASSQRGGGYNEQFF TGTGCCAGTAGTCAGCGCGGGGGGGGATACAATGAGCAGTTCTTC
TRBJ1-1 few TRBV7-2 TRBD1 15 CASSLGDRRNTEAFF TGTGCCAGCAGCTTAGGGGACAGAAGAAACACTGAAGCTTTCTTT
TRBJ2-3 . TRBV7-2 TRBD2 15 CASSHSGGAGDTQYF TGTGCCAGCAGCCATAGCGGGGGGGCGGGAGATACGCAGTATTTT
TRBJ1-4 . TRBV7-2 . 16 CASSGQGQGLGEKLFF TGTGCCAGCAGCGGTCAAGGTCAGGGATTAGGGGAAAAACTGTTTTTT
TRBJ2-2 . TRBV13 . 14 CASSLKLGTGELFF TGTGCCAGCAGCCTCAAACTAGGAACCGGGGAGCTGTTTTTT
TRBJ1-4 . TRBV5-1 TRBD1 16 CASSPGGRERGEKLFF TGCGCCAGCAGCCCAGGGGGGCGAGAGAGGGGTGAAAAACTGTTTTTT
TRBJ2-2 . TRBV7-3 TRBD2 15 CASSPPSGNTGELFF TGTGCCAGCAGCCCCCCTAGCGGGAACACCGGGGAGCTGTTTTTT
TRBJ1-1 once TRBV12-5 . 17 CASGFLQRISMNTEAFF TGTGCTAGTGGTTTTCTCCAGAGGATTAGTATGAACACTGAAGCTTTCTTT
TRBJ2-2 . TRBV7-9 TRBD2 17 CASSQTGTSRNTGELFF TGTGCCAGCAGCCAAACCGGGACTAGTCGGAACACCGGGGAGCTGTTTTTT
TRBJ2-2 . TRBV4-2 TRBD2 17 CASSQDGRGSLSGELFF TGTGCCAGCAGCCAAGACGGACGCGGGAGTCTGTCCGGGGAGCTGTTTTTT
TRBJ2-1 . TRBV6-2/TRBV6-3 TRBD2 15 CASSRSGGAYNEQFF TGTGCCAGCAGTCGAAGCGGGGGGGCCTACAATGAGCAGTTCTTC
TRBJ2-5 . TRBV5-1 . 15 CASRGNGRGEETQYF TGCGCCAGCAGAGGAAATGGACGGGGAGAAGAGACCCAGTACTTC
TRBJ1-1 once TRBV7-9 . 12 CASSYRNTEAFF TGTGCCAGCAGCTACAGGAACACTGAAGCTTTCTTT
TRBJ2-1 . TRBV7-2 TRBD2 14 CASSLSRGGNEQFF TGTGCCAGCAGCTTATCGCGGGGGGGCAATGAGCAGTTCTTC
TRBJ2-7 . TRBV7-9 . 15 CASSLAGASMYEQYF TGTGCCAGCAGCTTAGCAGGGGCCTCCATGTACGAGCAGTACTTC
TRBJ2-7 . TRBV7-9 TRBD1 13 CASTRQGIYEQYF TGTGCCAGCACGAGACAGGGCATCTACGAGCAGTACTTC
TRBJ2-5 . TRBV10-3 TRBD1 15 CAISSPGQGSETQYF TGTGCCATCAGCTCACCGGGACAGGGGTCAGAGACCCAGTACTTC
TRBJ2-5 once TRBV12-3/TRBV12-4 TRBD1 13 CASRRVQGDAQYF TGTGCCAGCAGACGGGTTCAGGGGGATGCCCAGTACTTC
TRBJ2-5 . TRBV7-3 TRBD2 15 CASSITAGTTETQYF TGTGCCAGCAGCATCACCGCCGGGACTACGGAGACCCAGTACTTC
TRBJ2-3 . TRBV7-3 TRBD1 14 CASSSGQPTDTQYF TGTGCCAGCAGCTCGGGACAGCCCACAGATACGCAGTATTTT
TRBJ2-2 . TRBV12-3/TRBV12-4 . 13 CASSSFPAGELFF TGTGCCAGCAGTTCCTTTCCGGCCGGGGAGCTGTTTTTT
TRBJ1-2 . TRBV5-1 . 14 CASSLDRYSDGYTF TGCGCCAGCAGCTTGGACAGGTATTCGGATGGCTACACCTTC